These 15 T cell receptor beta chains were sequenced from one sample in a study of OX40 agonist ivuxolimab in advanced cancers. Method: immunoSEQ multiplex PCR; TCRdb's copy keeps in-frame clones and lacks some. The repertoire has over 25,000 clones, approximately 85% of them found once; the top ten carry 45% to 60%. The input for sequencing was CD4+ or CD8+ T cells sorted from blood, taken in a trial of the OX40 agonist ivuxolimab. All receptors come from an adult with an advanced solid tumor such as melanoma, head and neck, liver or kidney cancer.

CDR3 in amino acids: CASSTGQGYTEAFF. The DNA for the CDR3 is TGCGCCAGCAGCACGGGACAGGGGTACACTGAAGCTTTCTTT. The chain couples TRBV5-1 to TRBJ1-1; 10 positions match TRBD1. V shed 4 bases, J shed 3 bases, and the junction held 3 bases outside the gene matches. Germline V gives CDR1 SGHRS, CDR2 YFSETQ. The CDR3 is 14 residues long. Drawing the rest from reference TRBV5-1 and TRBJ1-1, the complete variable domain is KAGVTQTPRYLIKTRGQQVTLSCSPISGHRSVSWYQQTPGQGLQFLFEYFSETQRNKGNFPGRFSGRQFSNSRSEMNVSTLELGDSALYLCASSTGQGYTEAFFGQGTRLTVV.

For the CDR3, the DNA is TGCGCCAGCAGGGTGGCCTACGAGCAGTACTTC. Translation gives CASRVAYEQYF. This chain connects TRBV4-1 to TRBJ2-7; D ambiguous. The ends were cut back, 6 bases at V and 2 bases at J, with 5 bases in the middle. There are 11 residues in the CDR3. Germline-derived CDR1 and CDR2 are MGHRA and YSYEKL.

The chain employs TRBV13 and TRBJ1-6, with D possibly matching TRBD1 (5 bases). Trimming removed 5 bases from V and 10 bases from J, with 18 bases in between. Per the germline V gene, CDR1 is PRHDT and CDR2 is FYEKMQ (reference sequence). The CDR3 runs 15 residues. Here the CDR3 reads CASSQRGTPESPLHF. The CDR3 region has the DNA TGTGCCAGCAGCCAACGGGGGACTCCGGAATCACCCCTCCACTTT. Drawing the rest from reference TRBV13 and TRBJ1-6, the complete variable domain is AAGVIQSPRHLIKEKRETATLKCYPIPRHDTVYWYQQGPGQDPQFLISFYEKMQSDKGSIPDRFSAQQFSDYHSELNMSSLELGDSALYFCASSQRGTPESPLHFGNGTRLTVT.

CDR3 region: CASSIIGNTEAFF. The CDR3 DNA reads as TGTGCCAGTAGTATTATTGGGAACACTGAAGCTTTCTTT. The rearrangement uses TRBV19 and TRBJ1-1; D call uncertain. The germline CDR1 and CDR2 sequences are LNHDA and SQIVND (reference sequence). CDR3 length: 13 amino acids. The ends were cut back, 3 bases at V and 1 base at J, with 6 bases in the middle.

The chain combines TRBV18 with TRBJ2-1; the match to TRBD1 covers 7 bases. Trimming cost V 3 bases and J 0 bases; bases outside gene matches: 11. The CDR3 runs 18 residues. Germline CDR1 and CDR2: KGHSH and LQKENI. CDR3 protein: CASSPGDSSSSSYNEQFF. The CDR3 bases are TGTGCCAGCTCACCGGGGGACAGCAGTTCAAGCTCCTACAATGAGCAGTTCTTC.

This sequence joins TRBV6-5 and TRBJ2-3; D remains ambiguous. V was clipped by 4 bases and J by 4 bases, with 3 bases between them. The CDR3 length is 11 residues. CDR1 is MNHEY, CDR2 SVGAGI, per germline. For the CDR3, the DNA is TGTGCCAGCAGTTTTTCAGATACGCAGTATTTT. The encoded protein is CASSFSDTQYF.

The J gene is TRBJ2-7, the V gene TRBV4-1, with D possibly being TRBD1 or TRBD2 (5 bases each). V shed 1 base and J shed 2 bases, with 21 bases lying between them. This CDR3 is 18 amino acids long. Germline CDR1 is MGHRA and CDR2 is YSYEKL. The CDR3 is CASSQVALRQGETYEQYF. The CDR3 nucleotides are TGCGCCAGCAGCCAAGTTGCGCTCAGGCAGGGAGAGACCTACGAGCAGTACTTC.

This chain links TRBV7-6 with TRBJ1-5; 8 positions match TRBD1. The CDR3 extends over 18 amino acids. The J segment lost 0 bases and the V segment lost 3 bases, leaving 10 bases of the junction unmatched. Germline lookup yields CDR1 SGHVS and CDR2 FNYEAQ. CDR3 DNA: TGTGCCAGCAGCTTGGGGACAGGCAACCCTTATAGCAATCAGCCCCAGCATTTT. Its protein product is CASSLGTGNPYSNQPQHF.

V is TRBV9 and J is TRBJ2-3; the D gene is possibly TRBD1 (5 bases). V was clipped by 2 bases and J by 2 bases, with 15 bases between them. The CDR3 contains 16 residues. Germline CDR1 is SGDLS and CDR2 is YYNGEE. The CDR3 region has the DNA TGTGCCAGCAGCGTGGCCTTAGGGGTTCTCACAGATACGCAGTATTTT. Residues: CASSVALGVLTDTQYF. Full variable domain (remainder filled in from reference TRBV9 and TRBJ2-3): DSGVTQTPKHLITATGQRVTLRCSPRSGDLSVYWYQQSLDQGLQFLIQYYNGEERAKGNILERFSAQQFPDLHSELNLSSLELGDSALYFCASSVALGVLTDTQYFGPGTRLTVL.

The chain links TRBV9 to TRBJ2-2; TRBD1 agrees at 8 bases. The CDR3 totals 16 residues. The germline gives CDR1 SGDLS, CDR2 YYNGEE. The trim removed 3 bases at V and 2 bases at J, leaving 6 bases unmatched. The CDR3 region has the DNA TGTGCCAGCAGCGGGCAGGGGGCGAAAAACACCGGGGAGCTGTTTTTT. Translated, it gives CASSGQGAKNTGELFF. Supplemented by reference TRBV9 and TRBJ2-2, the full variable domain reads DSGVTQTPKHLITATGQRVTLRCSPRSGDLSVYWYQQSLDQGLQFLIQYYNGEERAKGNILERFSAQQFPDLHSELNLSSLELGDSALYFCASSGQGAKNTGELFFGEGSRLTVL.

This clone was detected once. The gene calls are TRBV29-1 and TRBJ2-5; D is ambiguous. The last part of the DNA fits TRBJ2-7 better; the J call may be wrong. In germline, CDR1 is SQVTM, CDR2 ANQGSEA. The CDR3 is made up of 15 amino acids. CDR3 amino acids: CSVESRTQASYEQYF. CDR3 DNA: TGCAGCGTTGAATCTAGGACCCAGGCCTCCTACGAGCAGTACTTC.

The V call is TRBV29-1, the J call TRBJ2-5; TRBD2 agrees at 12 bases. CDR1 and CDR2 (germline): SQVTM, ANQGSEA. The CDR3 runs to 15 residues. V shed 7 bases and J 4 bases; nucleotides not matched to a gene: 10. CDR3 DNA: TGCAGCGCCCTAGCGGGGGGGGTTCTGGGAGAGACCCAGTACTTC. It is translated as CSALAGGVLGETQYF.

The chain couples TRBV28 to TRBJ1-2; D perhaps matches TRBD1 (6 bases). V lost 3 bases and J lost 4, with 12 bases in between. The germline gives CDR1 MDHEN, CDR2 SYDVKM. The CDR3 covers 14 residues. The CDR3: CASSFQDSLYGYTF. CDR3 nucleotides: TGTGCCAGCAGTTTCCAGGACAGCCTCTATGGCTACACCTTC.

The chain carries TRBV2 and TRBJ2-7; D ambiguous. In germline, CDR1 is SNHLY, CDR2 FYNNEI. V lost 7 bases and J lost 3, with 4 bases in between. The CDR3 sequence is 10 residues long. CDR3 sequence reads: CASNRYEQYF. The CDR3 region has the DNA TGTGCCAGCAATCGCTACGAGCAGTACTTC.

The chain couples TRBV19 to TRBJ1-1, with D perhaps TRBD1 (5 bases). Germline loops: CDR1 LNHDA, CDR2 SQIVND (reference sequence). The CDR3 runs to 13 residues. V was trimmed by 6 bases and J by 8 bases, leaving 16 bases between them. CDR3 DNA sequence: TGTGCCAGTAGCCTGGGGGAGGGAGCGGAAGCTTTCTTT. It specifies CASSLGEGAEAFF.